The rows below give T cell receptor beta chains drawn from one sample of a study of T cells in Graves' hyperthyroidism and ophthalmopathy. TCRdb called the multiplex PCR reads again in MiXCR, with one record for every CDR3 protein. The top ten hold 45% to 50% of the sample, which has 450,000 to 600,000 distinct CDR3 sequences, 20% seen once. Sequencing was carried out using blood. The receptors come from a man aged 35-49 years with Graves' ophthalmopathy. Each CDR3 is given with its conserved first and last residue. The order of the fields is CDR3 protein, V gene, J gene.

cdr3_aa: CASSDRDPGYGYTF
v_call: TRBV5-1
j_call: TRBJ1-2

cdr3_aa: CSARRNRGEGGYTF
v_call: TRBV20-1
j_call: TRBJ1-2

cdr3_aa: CAWGPSTYEQYF
v_call: TRBV30
j_call: TRBJ2-7

cdr3_aa: CSAGSHVGELFF
v_call: TRBV29-1
j_call: TRBJ2-2

cdr3_aa: CASSPSPAGDRYEQYF
v_call: TRBV18
j_call: TRBJ2-7

cdr3_aa: CASSSQRGGNQPQHF
v_call: TRBV4-2
j_call: TRBJ1-5

cdr3_aa: CASSEGSSNQPQHF
v_call: TRBV2
j_call: TRBJ1-5

cdr3_aa: CASSSPGLVPIYF
v_call: TRBV13
j_call: TRBJ1-3

cdr3_aa: CASTPGLAGVFTGELFF
v_call: TRBV19
j_call: TRBJ2-2

cdr3_aa: CASRGAGFNYGYTF
v_call: TRBV27
j_call: TRBJ1-2

cdr3_aa: CASKRGTSGTGELFF
v_call: TRBV7-8
j_call: TRBJ2-2

cdr3_aa: CSATQTGENEQYF
v_call: TRBV20-1
j_call: TRBJ2-7

cdr3_aa: CASSQDWVVNTEAFF
v_call: TRBV4-3
j_call: TRBJ1-1

cdr3_aa: CSAPDRARETQYF
v_call: TRBV20-1
j_call: TRBJ2-5

cdr3_aa: CASSESRDSYEQYF
v_call: TRBV10-2
j_call: TRBJ2-7

cdr3_aa: CSARSDREATEAFF
v_call: TRBV20-1
j_call: TRBJ1-1

cdr3_aa: CASSLSGVPYNEQFF
v_call: TRBV7-3
j_call: TRBJ2-1

cdr3_aa: CASSRTSGSQIYEQYF
v_call: TRBV18
j_call: TRBJ2-7

cdr3_aa: CASSYRTSGAGELFF
v_call: TRBV7-8
j_call: TRBJ2-2

cdr3_aa: CSATGPLTDLRRHNEQFF
v_call: TRBV20-1
j_call: TRBJ2-1

cdr3_aa: CSAKTRSPYEQYF
v_call: TRBV20-1
j_call: TRBJ2-7

cdr3_aa: CASSPGRDRAFSYGYTF
v_call: TRBV7-9
j_call: TRBJ1-2